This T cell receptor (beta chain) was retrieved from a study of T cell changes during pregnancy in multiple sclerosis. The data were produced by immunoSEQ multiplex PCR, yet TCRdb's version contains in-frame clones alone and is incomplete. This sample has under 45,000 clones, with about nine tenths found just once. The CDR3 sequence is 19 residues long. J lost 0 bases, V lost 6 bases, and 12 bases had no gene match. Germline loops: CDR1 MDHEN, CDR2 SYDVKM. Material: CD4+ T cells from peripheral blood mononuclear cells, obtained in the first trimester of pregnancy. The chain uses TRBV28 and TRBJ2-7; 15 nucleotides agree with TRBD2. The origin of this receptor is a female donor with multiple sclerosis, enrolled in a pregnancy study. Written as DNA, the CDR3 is TGTGCCAGCAGCCCAGCCGGGACTAGCGGGAGGAAGAGCTCCTACGAGCAGTACTTC. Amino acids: CASSPAGTSGRKSSYEQYF.